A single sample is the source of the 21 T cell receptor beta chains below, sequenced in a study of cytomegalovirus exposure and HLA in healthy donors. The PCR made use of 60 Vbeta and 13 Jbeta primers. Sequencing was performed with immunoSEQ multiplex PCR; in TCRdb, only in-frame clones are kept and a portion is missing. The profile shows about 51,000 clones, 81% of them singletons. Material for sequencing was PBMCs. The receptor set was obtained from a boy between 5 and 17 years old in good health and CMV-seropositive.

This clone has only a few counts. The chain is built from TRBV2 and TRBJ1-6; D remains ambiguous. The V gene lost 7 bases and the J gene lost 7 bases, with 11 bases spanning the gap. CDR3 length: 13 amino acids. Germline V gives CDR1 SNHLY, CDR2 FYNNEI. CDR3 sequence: CASTLQLNSPLHF. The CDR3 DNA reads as TGTGCCAGCACCTTACAGCTAAATTCACCCCTCCACTTT.

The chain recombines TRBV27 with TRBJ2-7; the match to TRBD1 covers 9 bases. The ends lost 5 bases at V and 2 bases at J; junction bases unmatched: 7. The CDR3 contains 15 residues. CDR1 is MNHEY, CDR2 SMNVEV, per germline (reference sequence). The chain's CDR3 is CASSQFRDRAYEQYF. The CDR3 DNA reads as TGTGCCAGCAGTCAATTCCGGGACAGGGCCTACGAGCAGTACTTC.

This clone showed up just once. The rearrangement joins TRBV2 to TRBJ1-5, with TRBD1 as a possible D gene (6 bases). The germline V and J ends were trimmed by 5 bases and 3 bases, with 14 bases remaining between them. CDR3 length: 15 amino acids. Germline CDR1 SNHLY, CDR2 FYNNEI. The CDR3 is CASSSDRLLNQPQHF. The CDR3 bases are TGTGCCAGCAGTAGCGACAGGCTTCTCAATCAGCCCCAGCATTTT.

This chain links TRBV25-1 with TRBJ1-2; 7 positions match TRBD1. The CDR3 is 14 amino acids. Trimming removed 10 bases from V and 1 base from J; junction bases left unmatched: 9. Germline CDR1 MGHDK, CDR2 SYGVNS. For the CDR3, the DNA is TGTGCCAACCCAACAGGGGCTTGTAACTATGGCTACACCTTC. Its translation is CANPTGACNYGYTF.

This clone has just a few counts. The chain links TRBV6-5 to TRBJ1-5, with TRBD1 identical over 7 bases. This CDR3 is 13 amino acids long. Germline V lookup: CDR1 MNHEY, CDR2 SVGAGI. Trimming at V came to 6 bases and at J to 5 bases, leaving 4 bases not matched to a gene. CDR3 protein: CASRGDSHQPQHF. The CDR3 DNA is TGTGCCAGCAGAGGGGACAGCCATCAGCCCCAGCATTTT.

CDR3: CASSINREMNTEAFF. DNA for the CDR3: TGCGCCAGCAGCATAAACAGGGAGATGAACACTGAAGCTTTCTTT. The J gene is TRBJ1-1, the V gene TRBV4-1, with a tentative D call TRBD1 (6 bases). This CDR3 comprises 15 residues. Germline CDR1 MGHRA, CDR2 YSYEKL. V was shortened by 5 bases and J by 0 bases, with 13 bases between the two germline ends.

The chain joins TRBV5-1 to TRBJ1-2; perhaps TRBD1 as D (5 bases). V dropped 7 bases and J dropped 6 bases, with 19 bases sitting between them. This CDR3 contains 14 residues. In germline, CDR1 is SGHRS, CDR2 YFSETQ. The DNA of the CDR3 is TGCGCCAGCCACGGGGGAGGTTTATTCGATGGCTACACCTTC. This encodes CASHGGGLFDGYTF.

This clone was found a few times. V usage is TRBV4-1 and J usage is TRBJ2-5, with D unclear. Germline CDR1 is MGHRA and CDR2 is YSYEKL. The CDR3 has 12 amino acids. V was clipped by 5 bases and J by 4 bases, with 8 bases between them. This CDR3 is CASSSTRETQYF. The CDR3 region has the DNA TGCGCCAGCAGCTCAACTCGAGAGACCCAGTACTTC.

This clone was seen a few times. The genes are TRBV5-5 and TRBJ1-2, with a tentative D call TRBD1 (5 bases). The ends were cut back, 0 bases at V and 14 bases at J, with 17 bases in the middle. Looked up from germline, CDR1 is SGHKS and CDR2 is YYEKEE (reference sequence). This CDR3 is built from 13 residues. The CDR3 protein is CASSLGGGTVGTF. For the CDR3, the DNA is TGTGCCAGCAGCTTGGGCGGGGGGACCGTCGGTACCTTC. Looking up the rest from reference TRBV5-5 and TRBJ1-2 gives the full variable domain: DAGVTQSPTHLIKTRGQQVTLRCSPISGHKSVSWYQQVLGQGPQFIFQYYEKEERGRGNFPDRFSARQFPNYSSELNVNALLLGDSALYLCASSLGGGTVGTFGSGTRLTVV.

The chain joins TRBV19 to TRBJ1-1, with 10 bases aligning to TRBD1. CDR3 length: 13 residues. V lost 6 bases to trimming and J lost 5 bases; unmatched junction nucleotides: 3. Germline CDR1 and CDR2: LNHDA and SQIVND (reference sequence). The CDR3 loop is CASSPGQGTEAFF. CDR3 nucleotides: TGTGCCAGTAGCCCGGGACAGGGGACTGAAGCTTTCTTT.

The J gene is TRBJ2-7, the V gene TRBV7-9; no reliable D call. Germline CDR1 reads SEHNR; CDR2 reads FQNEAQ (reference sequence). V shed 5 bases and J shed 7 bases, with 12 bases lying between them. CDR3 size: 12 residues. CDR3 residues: CASSPTSGEQYF. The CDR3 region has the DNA TGTGCCAGCAGCCCCACATCCGGGGAGCAGTACTTC. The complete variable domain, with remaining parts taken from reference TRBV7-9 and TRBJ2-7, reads DTGVSQNPRHKITKRGQNVTFRCDPISEHNRLYWYRQTLGQGPEFLTYFQNEAQLEKSRLLSDRFSAERPKGSFSTLEIQRTEQGDSAMYLCASSPTSGEQYFGPGTRLTVT.

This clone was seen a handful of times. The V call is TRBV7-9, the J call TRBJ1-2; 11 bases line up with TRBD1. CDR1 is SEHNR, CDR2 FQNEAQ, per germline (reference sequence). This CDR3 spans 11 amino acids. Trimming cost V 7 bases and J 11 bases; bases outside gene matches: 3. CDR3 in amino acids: CASIGTGGYTF. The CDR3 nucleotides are TGTGCCAGCATCGGGACAGGGGGATACACCTTC.

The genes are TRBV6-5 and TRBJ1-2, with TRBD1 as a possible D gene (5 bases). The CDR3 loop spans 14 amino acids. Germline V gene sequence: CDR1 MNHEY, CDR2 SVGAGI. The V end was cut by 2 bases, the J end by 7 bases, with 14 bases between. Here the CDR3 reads CASSYGSGVGGYTF. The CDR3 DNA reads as TGTGCCAGCAGTTACGGGTCGGGGGTTGGTGGCTACACCTTC.

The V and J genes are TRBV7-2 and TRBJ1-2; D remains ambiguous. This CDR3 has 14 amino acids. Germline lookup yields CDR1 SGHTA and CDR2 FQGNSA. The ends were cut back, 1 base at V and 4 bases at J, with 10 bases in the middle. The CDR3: CASSLGFSSYGYTF. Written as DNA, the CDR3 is TGTGCCAGCAGCTTAGGTTTTTCTTCCTATGGCTACACCTTC.

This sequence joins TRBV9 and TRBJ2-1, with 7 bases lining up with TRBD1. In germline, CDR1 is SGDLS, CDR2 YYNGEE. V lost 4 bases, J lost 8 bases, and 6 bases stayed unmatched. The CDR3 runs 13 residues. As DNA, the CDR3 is TGTGCCAGCAGCCCTACAGGGGACGATGAGCAGTTCTTC. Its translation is CASSPTGDDEQFF.

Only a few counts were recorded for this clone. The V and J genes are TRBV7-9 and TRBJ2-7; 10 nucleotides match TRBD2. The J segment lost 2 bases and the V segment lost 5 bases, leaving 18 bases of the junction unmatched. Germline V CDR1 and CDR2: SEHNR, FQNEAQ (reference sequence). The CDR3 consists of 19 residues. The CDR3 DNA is TGTGCCAGCAGCGACTTACCCGGAGCGGGGGGGGCTGAAACCTACGAGCAGTACTTC. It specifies CASSDLPGAGGAETYEQYF.

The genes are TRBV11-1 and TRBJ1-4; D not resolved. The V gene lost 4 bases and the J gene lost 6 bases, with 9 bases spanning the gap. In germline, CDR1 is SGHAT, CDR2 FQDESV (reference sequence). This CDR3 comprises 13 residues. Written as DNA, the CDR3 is TGTGCCAGCAGCTACCGGGGATATGAAAAACTGTTTTTT. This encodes CASSYRGYEKLFF. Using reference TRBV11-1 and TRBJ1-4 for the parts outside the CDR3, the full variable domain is EAEVAQSPRYKITEKSQAVAFWCDPISGHATLYWYRQILGQGPELLVQFQDESVVDDSQLPKDRFSAERLKGVDSTLKIQPAELGDSAMYLCASSYRGYEKLFFGSGTQLSVL.

CDR3 region: CAGGQPNTGELFF. In nucleotides, the CDR3 is TGTGCCGGGGGACAACCTAACACCGGGGAGCTGTTTTTT. The rearrangement links TRBV6-6 to TRBJ2-2, with D perhaps matching TRBD1 (6 bases). From germline, CDR1 is MNHNY and CDR2 SVGAGI (reference sequence). Trimming removed 11 bases at V and 2 bases at J, with 12 bases between. The CDR3 consists of 13 residues.

The CDR3 nucleotides read TGTGCCAGCAGAAAGGGGGGCGGGGGATCGGGGCTTGAAGCTTTCTTT. Amino acids: CASRKGGGGSGLEAFF. The V and J genes are TRBV7-9 and TRBJ1-1; a weak D match, TRBD1 (6 bases). V shed 6 bases and J shed 7 bases, with 24 bases lying between them. Germline CDR1 SEHNR, CDR2 FQNEAQ (reference sequence). This CDR3 contains 16 residues. The full variable domain, rest sourced from reference TRBV7-9 and TRBJ1-1, is DTGVSQNPRHKITKRGQNVTFRCDPISEHNRLYWYRQTLGQGPEFLTYFQNEAQLEKSRLLSDRFSAERPKGSFSTLEIQRTEQGDSAMYLCASRKGGGGSGLEAFFGQGTRLTVV.

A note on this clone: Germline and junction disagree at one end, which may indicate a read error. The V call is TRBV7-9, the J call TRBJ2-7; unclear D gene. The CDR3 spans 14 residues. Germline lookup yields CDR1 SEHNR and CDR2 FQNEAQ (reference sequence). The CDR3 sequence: CSSSFNSLTYEQYF. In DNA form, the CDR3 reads TGTTCCAGCAGCTTTAACAGCCTCACCTACGAGCAGTACTTC.

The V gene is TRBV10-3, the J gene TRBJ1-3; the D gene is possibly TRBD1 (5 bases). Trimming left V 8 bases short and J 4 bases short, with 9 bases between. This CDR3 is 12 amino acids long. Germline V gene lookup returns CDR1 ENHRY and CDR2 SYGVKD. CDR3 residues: CAIGTSGNTIYF. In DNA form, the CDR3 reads TGTGCCATCGGGACTTCGGGAAACACCATATATTTT.